The rows below give T cell receptor beta chains drawn from one sample of a study of identical twins. TCRdb redid the calling of the 5' RACE reads with MiXCR, one entry per CDR3 protein. The sample contains 450,000 to 500,000 distinct CDR3 sequences, over 11% of which appear only once. These data were also reused for a study on yellow fever vaccine responses in identical twins.

The material sequenced was CD4+ T cells sorted from blood. The source of these receptors is a woman aged 18 to 35 in good health. Both conserved end residues are part of each CDR3. Each record gives: D gene, V gene, clone size, J gene, CDR3 protein, CDR3 DNA. D genes are given only for firm matches. Clone size appears in some rows only: once, few, many, or a class for an expanded clone.

>-|TRBV7-2|-|TRBJ2-7
CASSSEAASSYEQYF
TGTGCCAGCAGCTCGGAGGCAGCAAGCTCCTACGAGCAGTACTTC
>-|TRBV7-6|-|TRBJ1-6
CASSLARDNSPLHF
TGTGCCAGCAGCTTAGCTAGGGATAATTCACCCCTCCACTTT
>-|TRBV20-1|-|TRBJ1-1
CSSSTGTATEAFF
TGCAGTTCAAGTACGGGGACGGCCACTGAAGCTTTCTTT
>TRBD1|TRBV20-1|many|TRBJ1-2
CSALDRGYGYTF
TGCAGTGCTTTAGACAGGGGCTATGGCTACACCTTC
>-|TRBV27|-|TRBJ2-7
CASSPPGRWVEQYF
TGTGCCAGCAGCCCCCCGGGGAGATGGGTCGAGCAGTACTTC
>-|TRBV19|-|TRBJ2-6
CASIARDGANVLTF
TGTGCCAGTATTGCGAGGGATGGGGCCAACGTCCTGACTTTC
>TRBD1|TRBV7-9|few|TRBJ1-6
CASTLTGVDSPLHF
TGTGCCAGCACCCTAACAGGGGTCGATTCACCCCTCCACTTT
>TRBD1|TRBV12-3/TRBV12-4|few|TRBJ1-5
CASSLGTGQNQPQHF
TGTGCCAGCAGTTTAGGGACAGGACAAAATCAGCCCCAGCATTTT
>TRBD1|TRBV10-3|few|TRBJ2-2
CAIRGTGPNTGELFF
TGTGCCATCAGGGGGACAGGACCGAACACCGGGGAGCTGTTTTTT
>TRBD1|TRBV7-6|many|TRBJ1-4
CASSLGTGTLGGNEKLFF
TGTGCCAGCAGCCTCGGGACAGGGACTTTAGGTGGGAATGAAAAACTGTTTTTT
>-|TRBV5-5|-|TRBJ2-4
CASIHTLWDTEGNIQYF
TGTGCCAGCATCCACACTCTTTGGGACACGGAGGGTAACATTCAGTACTTC
>-|TRBV6-7|-|TRBJ1-2
CAISFPLRPGANYGYTF
TGTGCCATCAGTTTTCCCTTGCGCCCAGGGGCTAACTATGGCTACACCTTC
>TRBD1|TRBV15|-|TRBJ1-2
CATSRGDRAVGYTF
TGTGCCACCAGCAGGGGGGACAGGGCGGTCGGCTACACCTTC
>-|TRBV7-2|-|TRBJ1-5
CASSLVFGGQPQHF
TGTGCCAGCAGCTTAGTATTCGGGGGACAGCCCCAGCATTTT
>-|TRBV10-1|few|TRBJ2-2
CASSETGKTDTGELFF
TGCGCCAGCAGTGAGACGGGAAAAACGGACACCGGGGAGCTGTTTTTT
>TRBD2|TRBV4-1|-|TRBJ2-2
CASSQAFLAGTGELFF
TGCGCCAGCAGCCAAGCTTTCCTAGCGGGTACCGGGGAGCTGTTTTTT